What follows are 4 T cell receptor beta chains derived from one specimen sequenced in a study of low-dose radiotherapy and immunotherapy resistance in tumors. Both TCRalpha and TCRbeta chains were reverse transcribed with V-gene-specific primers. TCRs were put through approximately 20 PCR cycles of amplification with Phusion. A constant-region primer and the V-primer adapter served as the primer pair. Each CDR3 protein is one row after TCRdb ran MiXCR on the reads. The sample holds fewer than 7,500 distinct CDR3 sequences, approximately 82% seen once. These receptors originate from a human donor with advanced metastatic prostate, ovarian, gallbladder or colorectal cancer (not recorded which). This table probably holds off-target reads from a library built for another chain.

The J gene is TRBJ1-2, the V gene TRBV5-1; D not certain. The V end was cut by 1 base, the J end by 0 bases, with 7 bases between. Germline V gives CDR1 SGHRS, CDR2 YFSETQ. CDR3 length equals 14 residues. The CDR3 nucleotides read TGCGCCAGCAGCTTGTGGCAGGCTAACTATGGCTACACCTTC. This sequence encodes CASSLWQANYGYTF.

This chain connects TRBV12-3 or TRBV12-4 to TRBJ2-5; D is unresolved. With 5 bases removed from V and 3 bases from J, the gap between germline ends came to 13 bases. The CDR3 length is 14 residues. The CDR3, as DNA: TGTGCCAGCAGTCCCACCAACAGCAAAGAGACCCAGTACTTC. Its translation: CASSPTNSKETQYF.

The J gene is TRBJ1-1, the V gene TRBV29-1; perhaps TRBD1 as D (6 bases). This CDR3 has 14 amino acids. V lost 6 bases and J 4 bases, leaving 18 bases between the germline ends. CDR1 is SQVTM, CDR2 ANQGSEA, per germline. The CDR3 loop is CSVRYREASTEAFF. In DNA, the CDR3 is TGCAGCGTGCGGTACAGGGAAGCGTCCACTGAAGCTTTCTTT.

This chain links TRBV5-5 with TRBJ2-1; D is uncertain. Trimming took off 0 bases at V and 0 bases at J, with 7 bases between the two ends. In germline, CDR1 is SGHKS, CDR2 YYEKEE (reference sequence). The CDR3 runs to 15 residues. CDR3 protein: CASSLGTSSYNEQFF. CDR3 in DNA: TGTGCCAGCAGCTTGGGGACGAGCTCCTACAATGAGCAGTTCTTC.